This T cell receptor beta chain was observed in a study of neoadjuvant anti-PD-1 for oral cavity cancer. Points from the study as a whole: Treg/Th17 ratio rose with pretreatment blood and fell with post-treatment tumor TCRbeta clonality.

The time point is: after neoadjuvant nivolumab, at surgical resection. These newly diagnosed stage II-IVA oral cavity squamous cell carcinoma patients had no prior systemic or radiation treatment. These oral cavity squamous cell carcinomas were HPV-negative and locally advanced. Turning to this clone: Antigen unknown.

Using immunoSEQ multiplex PCR, the repertoire was profiled, and TCRdb retains in-frame clones only, with some absent. The sample lists about 23,000 clones, 25% to 30% occurring once. V gave up 4 bases and J gave up 4 bases, with 22 bases separating them. Germline CDR1 and CDR2: SGHAT and FQDESV (reference sequence). The CDR3 runs to 17 residues. The sequencing used tumor tissue, collected after nivolumab (anti-PD-1) treatment. This sequence originates from a person between 40 and 80 years old with oral cavity squamous cell carcinoma. The chain is built from TRBV11-1 and TRBJ1-1, with D possibly TRBD1 on 5 matching bases. CDR3 region: CASSWTLGGGMATEAFF. The CDR3 DNA follows: TGTGCCAGCAGCTGGACTCTTGGTGGGGGTATGGCCACTGAAGCTTTCTTT.